These T cell receptor beta chains were read from a single sample in a study of shared clonotypes between healthy human individuals. The method was immunoSEQ multiplex PCR; TCRdb's version includes in-frame clones alone and lacks a portion of them. The data show about 960,000 clones, 60% to 85% seen once. The material sequenced was memory CD4+ T cells sorted from blood. The receptors were sampled from a man aged 18 to 29 in good health. Each CDR3 is given with its conserved first and last residue. The D gene is left open where the match is weak. Some rows mark clone size as missing; the rest say once, few, many or name a class of expanded clone.

J gene,D gene,V gene,clone size,CDR3 length,CDR3 protein,CDR3 DNA
TRBJ2-7,NA,TRBV18,NA,17,CASSFGQPYQPYAPQYF,TGTGCCAGCTCCTTCGGACAGCCTTACCAGCCCTATGCCCCGCAGTACTTC
TRBJ2-3,NA,TRBV21-1,NA,13,CASRGRDTDTQYF,TGTGCCAGCAGGGGGAGGGACACAGATACGCAGTATTTT
TRBJ2-5,NA,TRBV4-1,once,16,CASSQVRGANEETQYF,TGCGCCAGCAGCCAAGTAAGGGGCGCCAATGAAGAGACCCAGTACTTC
TRBJ2-5,TRBD1,TRBV7-3,NA,14,CASSSTGGQETQYF,TGTGCCAGCAGCTCGACAGGGGGGCAGGAGACCCAGTACTTC
TRBJ1-2,NA,TRBV5-1,few,13,CASSGGPNYGYTF,TGCGCCAGCAGCGGGGGACCGAACTATGGCTACACCTTC
TRBJ2-7,NA,TRBV4-1,NA,13,CASSQDRGREQYF,TGCGCCAGCAGCCAAGATAGGGGACGGGAGCAGTACTTC
TRBJ1-6,NA,TRBV19,NA,14,CASSQGYYNSPLHF,TGTGCCAGTAGTCAGGGATACTATAATTCACCCCTCCACTTT
TRBJ2-7,TRBD1,TRBV4-2,NA,14,CASSKQGWTGEQYF,TGTGCCAGCAGCAAACAGGGGTGGACTGGCGAGCAGTACTTC
TRBJ2-1,NA,TRBV27,once,12,CASSDKYNEQFF,TGTGCCAGCAGCGACAAATACAATGAGCAGTTCTTC
TRBJ2-7,NA,TRBV30,few,11,CAWSVGHEQYF,TGTGCCTGGAGTGTTGGCCACGAGCAGTACTTC
TRBJ1-1,NA,TRBV20-1,few,11,CSAEFSTEAFF,TGCAGTGCCGAGTTCAGCACTGAAGCTTTCTTT
TRBJ1-1,NA,TRBV5-8,NA,15,CASSLAGNMNTEAFF,TGTGCCAGCAGCTTGGCAGGGAACATGAACACTGAAGCTTTCTTT
TRBJ1-2,NA,TRBV2,NA,12,CASSEGGYGYTF,TGTGCCAGCAGTGAAGGGGGATATGGCTACACCTTC
TRBJ2-1,TRBD2,TRBV11-2,NA,16,CASSPRGAGGYGEQFF,TGTGCCAGCAGCCCCCGGGGAGCGGGAGGGTACGGTGAGCAGTTCTTC
TRBJ1-4,NA,TRBV18,NA,13,CASSRSSNEKLFF,TGTGCCAGCTCACGGTCCAGTAATGAAAAACTGTTTTTT
TRBJ2-1,NA,TRBV10-3,many,12,CATKGLYNEQFF,TGTGCCACGAAAGGACTTTACAATGAGCAGTTCTTC
TRBJ2-1,NA,TRBV5-6,few,12,CASSLTGHEQFF,TGTGCCAGCAGCTTGACAGGGCATGAGCAGTTCTTC
TRBJ1-1,TRBD1,TRBV28,NA,11,CASSRDREAFF,TGTGCCAGCAGTCGGGACAGGGAAGCTTTCTTT
TRBJ2-5,NA,TRBV5-1,NA,14,CASSLGGLGETQYF,TGCGCCAGCAGCTTGGGGGGTCTGGGAGAGACCCAGTACTTC
TRBJ2-7,NA,TRBV7-2,NA,15,CASSLDEGWTYEQYF,TGTGCCAGCAGCTTAGATGAGGGATGGACCTACGAGCAGTACTTC
TRBJ2-3,NA,TRBV11-1,once,13,CASTRPSTDTQYF,TGTGCCAGCACCCGGCCCAGCACAGATACGCAGTATTTT
TRBJ2-5,NA,TRBV5-1,NA,15,CASSLAGVLGETQYF,TGCGCCAGCAGCTTGGCCGGAGTCTTAGGGGAGACCCAGTACTTC
TRBJ2-5,TRBD2,TRBV5-4,NA,14,CASAWRGVQETQYF,TGTGCCAGCGCCTGGCGGGGGGTGCAAGAGACCCAGTACTTC
TRBJ2-1,TRBD2,TRBV9,NA,16,CASSVGLAGAYNEQFF,TGTGCCAGCAGCGTTGGACTAGCGGGGGCTTACAATGAGCAGTTCTTC